This record concerns one TCR beta chain sequence. Its antigen is still unknown. V was pared by 4 bases and J by 1 base, with 16 bases of the junction left unmatched. CDR1 and CDR2 (germline): SGHNT, YYREEE (reference sequence). This CDR3 is 18 amino acids long. This record comes from a study of radiation and T cells in renal cell carcinoma. Study-level points and caveats: From baseline, blood top tumor clonotypes peaked at 2 weeks post-radiation.

As for time point: blood 4 weeks post-SBRT, at nephrectomy. The treatment denotes: 15 Gy SBRT to primary tumor, nephrectomy 4 weeks later. Nephrectomy followed 15 Gy stereotactic body radiation by 4 weeks. After SBRT, blood was collected at 2 and 4 weeks, plus baseline. TCRdb's copy holds only in-frame clones and misses some; the assay was immunoSEQ multiplex PCR. This table holds about 74,000 clones, roughly nine tenths found once. The source of this sequence is a woman aged 70-85 years with renal cell carcinoma. Sequencing was performed on blood, taken from a patient whose treatment included radiotherapy and nephrectomy. The chain carries TRBV5-4 and TRBJ1-2, with 7 bases that match TRBD1. CDR3 nucleotide sequence: TGTGCCAGCAGCCAACAGCGAACCGGGACAGATCTTAACTATGGCTACACCTTC. It codes for CASSQQRTGTDLNYGYTF. Filled out from reference TRBV5-4 and TRBJ1-2, the complete variable domain reads ETGVTQSPTHLIKTRGQQVTLRCSSQSGHNTVSWYQQALGQGPQFIFQYYREEENGRGNFPPRFSGLQFPNYSSELNVNALELDDSALYLCASSQQRTGTDLNYGYTFGSGTRLTVV.